This T cell receptor (beta chain) was sequenced during a study of blood T cells in healthy people across ages. Study details: Capturing about one barcoded beta molecule per two T cells was achieved by template switching.

V shed 0 bases, J shed 4 bases, and the junction held 2 bases outside the gene matches. The germline V gene has CDR1 SGHDT and CDR2 YYEEEE. The CDR3 is 15 residues long. Together with a sample-barcoded 5' primer, a J-beta primer mix was included in a second PCR lasting about 6 to 12 cycles. TCRdb ran MiXCR on the 5' RACE reads and lists one entry per CDR3 protein. The sample gives roughly 1.5 million distinct CDR3 sequences, 42% of which show up once; approximately 4% is in the top ten. Material for sequencing was blood. This TCR came from a woman under 30 in good health. J is TRBJ2-4 and V is TRBV5-6; 9 bases match TRBD2. This CDR3 reads CASSLGLAGKNIQYF. The CDR3 coding sequence is TGTGCCAGCAGCTTGGGGCTAGCGGGAAAAAACATTCAGTACTTC.